The text below deals with one TCR beta chain. Its target is unknown. Separation from the approximately 670-subject first cohort characterized the roughly 120-subject validation cohort, to which the donors belonged. Germline assignment: CDR1 MDHEN and CDR2 SYDVKM. This CDR3 has 14 amino acids. With V trimmed by 6 bases and J by 5 bases, 8 bases remained unmatched. Using immunoSEQ multiplex PCR, the repertoire was profiled, and TCRdb retains in-frame clones only, with some absent. The sample yields some 180,000 clones, about nine tenths seen once. The data belong to a study of cytomegalovirus exposure and HLA in healthy donors. General study findings and limits: Across donors, most TCRs were seen rarely, yet some public ones were widespread.

This TCR came from a man aged 25-40 years in good health and CMV-seropositive. The specimen was PBMCs. The chain employs TRBV28 and TRBJ2-5, with 8 bases that match TRBD1. In DNA form, the CDR3 reads TGTGCCAGCAGGATAACAGGGGGTAGCGAGACCCAGTACTTC. Translating gives CASRITGGSETQYF.